The 11 T cell receptor beta chains presented below share a single source sample, sequenced in a study of identical twins (TCRdb year 2016). Receptor libraries were prepared by 5' RACE. The run used an Illumina HiSeq 2000. TCRdb passed the public sequencing reads through fastp at Q25 and MiXCR, retaining productive beta sequences. Here each entry gathers all rows of one CDR3 protein and keeps the most common genes and DNA. This sample lists approximately 1.8 million distinct CDR3 sequences; 32% were detected once. The ten largest account for more than 0.25% of the sample. The sequenced material came from cord blood. These receptors were taken from a newborn girl in good health.

The chain has TRBV5-6 and TRBJ2-3, with D uncertain. This CDR3 is 16 amino acids long. V lost 0 bases to trimming and J lost 5 bases, with 16 bases between them. Germline CDR1 SGHDT, CDR2 YYEEEE. CDR3 region: CASSLGVHRKGDTQYF. The CDR3 nucleotides are TGTGCCAGCAGCTTGGGAGTGCATCGAAAGGGAGATACGCAGTATTTT. Drawing the rest from reference TRBV5-6 and TRBJ2-3, the complete variable domain is DAGVTQSPTHLIKTRGQQVTLRCSPKSGHDTVSWYQQALGQGPQFIFQYYEEEERQRGNFPDRFSGHQFPNYSSELNVNALLLGDSALYLCASSLGVHRKGDTQYFGPGTRLTVL.

This clonotype has just a few counts. The gene calls are TRBV20-1 and TRBJ1-4; D is ambiguous. Trimming shortened V by 0 bases and J by 8 bases, and 10 bases separated the two germline ends. The CDR3 spans 13 residues. Germline CDR1 is DFQATT and CDR2 is SNEGSKA (reference sequence). The DNA of the CDR3 is TGCAGTGCTAGAGATCGGCAGACGGAAAAACTGTTTTTT. Amino acids: CSARDRQTEKLFF.

This sequence joins TRBV20-1 and TRBJ2-5; TRBD1 might be the D (5 bases). The CDR3 is 14 amino acids. Per the germline V gene, CDR1 is DFQATT and CDR2 is SNEGSKA (reference sequence). Trimming removed 3 bases at V and 5 bases at J, with 16 bases between. The DNA for the CDR3 is TGCAGTGCTAGGGCCCCGGTAGGGGATGAGACCCAGTACTTC. Translated, it gives CSARAPVGDETQYF.

Remarks on this clonotype: In this CDR3 the conserved last residue, phenylalanine or tryptophan, is missing, so a read error is likely. The chain joins TRBV29-1 to TRBJ2-4; D is unresolved. TRBJ2-7 matches the DNA end more closely, so the J call is doubtful. Germline V gene lookup returns CDR1 SQVTM and CDR2 ANQGSEA. The CDR3 runs 17 residues. The DNA of the CDR3 is TGCAGCGTTTTTTCTCGGTCTGCAAAGGGCCTCTCCTACGAGCAGTACTAC. Protein sequence: CSVFSRSAKGLSYEQYY.

This chain connects TRBV3-1 to TRBJ2-3; 11 nucleotides line up with TRBD1. The germline V gene has CDR1 LGHDT and CDR2 YNNKEL (reference sequence). V shed 4 bases and J 0 bases; nucleotides not matched to a gene: 3. There are 16 residues in the CDR3. As DNA, the CDR3 is TGTGCCAGCAGCCCCTGGACAGGGGGCAGCACAGATACGCAGTATTTT. It codes for CASSPWTGGSTDTQYF.

V is TRBV12-3 or TRBV12-4 and J is TRBJ2-5; D is unclear. CDR3 size: 16 residues. Trimming removed 5 bases at V and 0 bases at J, with 16 bases between. CDR3 in amino acids: CASSPGIAPYQETQYF. As DNA, the CDR3 is TGTGCCAGCAGTCCCGGTATAGCTCCGTACCAAGAGACCCAGTACTTC.

This chain joins TRBV12-5 and TRBJ2-6; D unclear. Germline CDR1 reads LGHNT; CDR2 reads FRNRAP. V was pared by 4 bases and J by 0 bases, with 7 bases between. The CDR3 consists of 15 residues. The CDR3 here is CASGSDNSGANVLTF. The CDR3 coding sequence is TGTGCTAGTGGTTCCGACAACTCTGGGGCCAACGTCCTGACTTTC.

This chain joins TRBV20-1 and TRBJ1-1; 8 bases align to TRBD1. This CDR3 is built from 15 residues. Germline CDR1 is DFQATT and CDR2 is SNEGSKA (reference sequence). V was pared by 0 bases and J by 2 bases, with 5 bases of the junction left unmatched. CDR3 region: CSAREIPGGNTEAFF. Written as DNA, the CDR3 is TGCAGTGCTAGAGAAATTCCAGGGGGCAACACTGAAGCTTTCTTT.

This chain links TRBV7-8 with TRBJ2-7, with unresolved D. Germline values: CDR1 SGHVS, CDR2 FQNEAQ. This CDR3 spans 13 amino acids. Between the trimmed V and J ends, which lost 9 bases and 5 bases, there was a span of 17 bases. The CDR3 DNA sequence: TGTGCCAGGCACCCCCCTACCTACCACGAGCAGTACTTC. Amino acid sequence: CARHPPTYHEQYF.

The genes are TRBV12-3 or TRBV12-4 and TRBJ1-6; D not resolved. V shed 7 bases and J shed 7 bases, with 17 bases lying between them. The CDR3 runs 15 residues. CDR3 sequence reads: CASKLWTHGNSPLHF. CDR3 DNA sequence: TGTGCCAGCAAACTCTGGACCCACGGGAATTCACCCCTCCACTTT.

V and J are TRBV20-1 and TRBJ1-1, with TRBD1 as a possible D gene (6 bases). Trimming took 6 bases from V and 1 from J, leaving 12 bases between them. The CDR3 is 13 residues long. The germline V gene has CDR1 DFQATT and CDR2 SNEGSKA (reference sequence). CDR3 sequence (DNA): TGCAGTGCAACCCAGACAGGGAACACTGAAGCTTTCTTT. As protein: CSATQTGNTEAFF.